This is a list of T cell receptor beta chains from one sample in a study of T cells after yellow fever vaccination. TCRdb redid the calling of the 5' RACE reads with MiXCR, one entry per CDR3 protein. In the table there are hundreds of thousands of distinct CDR3 sequences, around 21% of which are singletons. The material sequenced was PBMCs, taken 15 days after the yellow fever booster vaccination. All receptors come from a young man who received the YFV17D yellow fever vaccine. CDR3s include the opening cysteine and the closing phenylalanine or tryptophan. The order of the fields is clone size, J gene, D gene, V gene, CDR3 protein, CDR3 DNA. D genes are given only for firm matches. For some rows the clone size is stated as once, few or many, or as a class when expanded; others skip it.

.,TRBJ2-5,.,TRBV29-1,CSVEGQGDGQETQYF,TGCAGCGTTGAAGGTCAGGGTGACGGACAAGAGACCCAGTACTTC
.,TRBJ2-1,.,TRBV18,CASSSGRTNEQFF,TGTGCCAGCTCAAGTGGACGAACCAATGAGCAGTTCTTC
few,TRBJ1-2,.,TRBV4-3,CASSQKPGRPNYGYTF,TGCGCCAGCAGCCAAAAGCCGGGACGCCCTAACTATGGCTACACCTTC
few,TRBJ2-3,TRBD2,TRBV24-1,CATSDSGNVVDTQYF,TGTGCCACCAGTGATAGCGGGAACGTCGTAGATACGCAGTATTTT
.,TRBJ2-3,TRBD2,TRBV20-1,CSASGGGTSGIMNTDTQYF,TGCAGTGCTAGTGGGGGAGGGACTAGCGGCATAATGAACACAGATACGCAGTATTTT
few,TRBJ2-3,TRBD2,TRBV24-1,CATASGSGDTQYF,TGTGCCACCGCTAGCGGGAGTGGTGATACGCAGTATTTT
.,TRBJ2-3,TRBD2,TRBV11-2,CASGRALSTDTQYF,TGTGCCAGCGGGAGGGCCCTAAGCACAGATACGCAGTATTTT
few,TRBJ2-1,.,TRBV5-1,CASSVIYNEQFF,TGCGCCAGCAGCGTGATTTACAATGAGCAGTTCTTC
.,TRBJ2-1,TRBD1,TRBV6-2/TRBV6-3,CASSYQGDEQFF,TGTGCCAGCAGTTACCAGGGGGATGAGCAGTTCTTC
few,TRBJ1-1,.,TRBV2,CASSDVSNIEAFF,TGTGCCAGCAGTGATGTCAGTAATATTGAAGCTTTCTTT
.,TRBJ2-7,TRBD1,TRBV27,CASSITGGSYEQYF,TGTGCCAGCAGTATCACAGGGGGTTCCTACGAGCAGTACTTC
few,TRBJ2-5,.,TRBV7-2,CATGGGYQETQYF,TGTGCCACAGGGGGAGGGTACCAAGAGACCCAGTACTTC
.,TRBJ2-1,TRBD2,TRBV30,CAWSVLASGRFNEQFF,TGTGCCTGGAGTGTATTAGCTAGCGGGAGGTTTAATGAGCAGTTCTTC
.,TRBJ2-1,TRBD1,TRBV7-2,CASSLEQGAYNEQFF,TGTGCCAGCAGCTTAGAACAGGGGGCCTACAATGAGCAGTTCTTC
.,TRBJ2-1,TRBD2,TRBV28,CASSLRLAGRGEQFF,TGTGCCAGCAGTTTAAGACTAGCGGGAAGGGGTGAGCAGTTCTTC
few,TRBJ2-7,.,TRBV6-2/TRBV6-3,CASSTPSGSYEQYF,TGTGCCAGCAGTACCCCGTCGGGAAGCTACGAGCAGTACTTC
once,TRBJ2-2,TRBD2,TRBV20-1,CSARDAGGRAGELFF,TGCAGTGCTAGAGATGCGGGAGGCCGCGCCGGGGAGCTGTTTTTT
few,TRBJ2-5,.,TRBV5-1,CASSFAEETQYF,TGCGCCAGCAGCTTCGCGGAAGAGACCCAGTACTTC
.,TRBJ2-7,.,TRBV21-1,CASSKAPTGVLYEQYF,TGTGCCAGCAGCAAAGCTCCGACAGGGGTACTCTACGAGCAGTACTTC
many,TRBJ2-3,.,TRBV20-1,CSANDLQAADTQYF,TGCAGTGCTAATGATTTACAGGCCGCAGATACGCAGTATTTT
.,TRBJ2-1,.,TRBV20-1,CSARDQGGEQFF,TGCAGTGCTAGAGATCAGGGGGGGGAGCAGTTCTTC
.,TRBJ2-7,TRBD2,TRBV6-5,CASGTSGREQYF,TGTGCCAGCGGGACTAGCGGGAGAGAGCAGTACTTC
.,TRBJ2-5,.,TRBV24-1,CATSVVGPGQETQYF,TGTGCCACCAGTGTTGTGGGACCGGGCCAAGAGACCCAGTACTTC
.,TRBJ2-1,.,TRBV29-1,CSVSRDRQFF,TGCAGCGTGAGTCGGGATCGGCAGTTCTTC
.,TRBJ1-5,.,TRBV19,CASSIAQPRAGDQPQHF,TGTGCCAGTAGTATAGCTCAGCCCAGGGCTGGCGATCAGCCCCAGCATTTT
.,TRBJ2-7,TRBD1,TRBV20-1,CSAGTGGNYEQYF,TGCAGTGCCGGGACAGGGGGCAACTACGAGCAGTACTTC
.,TRBJ1-2,.,TRBV6-2/TRBV6-3,CASSRSGTRYGYTF,TGTGCCAGCAGTCGATCCGGGACACGCTATGGCTACACCTTC
few,TRBJ2-1,.,TRBV27,CASSLRGDRPYNEQFF,TGTGCCAGCAGTTTACGAGGGGATAGGCCCTACAATGAGCAGTTCTTC
.,TRBJ2-1,TRBD2,TRBV29-1,CSVERGRYEQFF,TGCAGCGTTGAACGCGGGAGGTATGAGCAGTTCTTC